The entry below describes one T cell receptor (beta chain). The antigen is undetermined. The record originates from a study of T-cell reconstitution after alpha-beta-depleted transplantation in children. Overall study results and limits: TCRbeta diversity was high at day 60 in some patients (a result of surviving recipient T cells and thymic progenitors). About two months after transplant, alpha-beta T cells reportedly came from several hundred expanded graft clones. T-cell counts and diversity at one year following transplant were attributed mainly to newly produced T cells.

TCRbeta library construction was performed incorporating unique molecular identifiers. TCRdb passed the PCR reads through MiXCR, listing each CDR3 protein once. The profile shows hundreds of thousands of distinct CDR3 sequences, under 20% of them singletons. Trimming removed 0 bases at V and 2 bases at J, with 14 bases between. Germline CDR1 LGHNA, CDR2 YSLEER. The CDR3 is 16 amino acids. This receptor was obtained from a male patient aged 2-15 years who had a stem cell transplant for acute lymphoblastic leukemia, so the T cells may come from the graft donor. The sequencing used PBMCs, mostly from graft donor cells, collected 360 days after TCRalphabeta/CD19-depleted stem cell transplant. The V and J genes are TRBV4-3 and TRBJ2-7; TRBD1 might be the D (6 bases). For the CDR3, the DNA is TGCGCCAGCAGCCAAGAAGGGGTGGGGGCGACCTACGAGCAGTACTTC. This translates into CASSQEGVGATYEQYF.